The T cell receptor (beta chain) described here comes from a study of T-cell memory formation after mild COVID-19 (TCRdb year 2021). Study-wide context: TCR sequence clusters from the two donors were largely donor specific. In two donors, T-cell clones that expanded and contracted after mild COVID-19 were followed by sequencing TCRalpha and TCRbeta repertoires longitudinally. Two young, previously healthy adult volunteers, one female and one male, were included in the cohort. Paper-wide results and their limitations: Balanced CD4/CD8 phenotypes were observed for clones contracting from day 15 to 85, whereas a bias towards CD4+ was observed for a second wave of clones expanding from day 15 to 37. Contracting CD4+ clones appeared mostly in the CM and EM memory subsets, whereas CD8+ clones were enriched in EMRA. Only two mild cases were covered in the study, and larger cohorts including severe cases with pre-infection samples were considered necessary. The second-wave clones that peaked on day 37 were not confirmed to be SARS-CoV-2 specific. Some responding clones were detected in pre-infection memory, which suggested that pre-existing cross-reactive memory T cells had joined the SARS-CoV-2 response.

Only a few counts were recorded for this clonotype. Its antigen target is currently unknown. No base-level quality is on record; no much larger clone is a single base apart. Sequencing relied on an Illumina NovaSeq 6000. cDNA libraries for TCRalpha and TCRbeta were prepared by 5'RACE using constant-segment primers, with sample barcodes and unique molecular identifiers added. Trizol reagent was used to extract RNA from every sample. The libraries were amplified in two PCR steps, and the second step added a second sample barcode and Illumina TruSeq adapters. The libraries were sequenced on an Illumina NovaSeq using 2 x 150 bp paired-end reads. The paper's processing steps were these. Reads were demultiplexed and collapsed into UMI-guided consensus sequences with migec v1.2.7. Using mixcr v2.1.11, UMI consensuses were aligned to TRA and TRB V and J templates and then assembled into clonotypes. Expanded or contracted clonotypes were those called significant by both edgeR and NoisET, with noise models trained on biological replicates. For edgeR calls, the thresholds were a false discovery rate-adjusted p below 0.01 and a log2 fold-change of 1. As an exploratory analysis of dynamics, PCA with hierarchical clustering was applied to max-normalized trajectories of the 1000 most abundant clonotypes. Separately sequenced CD4+ and CD8+ repertoires were used to assign a CD4 or CD8 phenotype to each responding clone. Starting from the raw public reads, TCRdb applied fastp trimming at Q25, assembled clones with MiXCR and retained in-frame beta chains. Rows with one shared CDR3 protein collapse into an entry with the most common genes and DNA. These V and J calls originate from TCRdb's pipeline instead of the authors' own analysis. This sample has hundreds of thousands of distinct CDR3 sequences in its table, and about 22% of those were observed once. The ten top clones hold around 8.4% of the sample.

The CDR3 measures 14 amino acids from cysteine to phenylalanine. Only CDR3 DNA is held: 42 bases, read in frame from base 1. For this chain, trimming is 2 bases at the V end and 1 base at the J end, and the number of junction bases without a gene match is 5. Sequences DFQATT (CDR1) and SNEGSKA (CDR2) are obtained from the germline V gene (reference sequence). PBMCs were isolated by Ficoll-Paque density gradient centrifugation. The sample comprised PBMCs or a T cell subset sorted from them (not recorded which). This sequence originates from an adult woman who had mild COVID-19 (a few samples of this study predate the infection). The sample titles of this study are shuffled in the database, so cell type and time point are left out; the donor was told from shared clones. The rearranged segments are TRBV20-1 and TRBJ2-7, and 7 junctional nucleotides match TRBD1. The DNA reads as follows: TGCAGTGCTAGAAGACAGGGTCTTTCCTACGAGCAGTACTTC. It codes for CSARRQGLSYEQYF.